This TCR beta chain was retrieved from a study of CD8+ T cells in alopecia areata. Study at large: Treated patients were given oral tofacitinib, which was dosed at 5 to 10 mg twice daily.

This clone was seen a few times. The antigen is unknown. Treatment meaning: oral pan-JAK inhibitor, 5-10 mg twice daily. Individuals with alopecia areata gave both lesional scalp punch biopsies and peripheral blood for collection. TCR sequencing used cDNA made by reverse transcription of extracted RNA. Only in-frame clones appear in the TCRdb table, and some are missing; sequencing was by immunoSEQ multiplex PCR. The profile shows roughly 100,000 clones, approximately 84% of them singletons. Findings and caveats of the study: Greater clonality was observed in lesional scalp samples, especially alopecia totalis/universalis, versus normal scalp. Many expanded lesional clones persisted in scalp and blood during tofacitinib.

The sequence derives from a human donor with alopecia areata. Sample: CD8+ T cells sorted from blood, taken between weeks 30 and 35, from a patient treated with tofacitinib.

The CDR3 loop reads CASIRGPEQFF. As DNA, the CDR3 is TGCGCCAGCATTCGGGGGCCTGAGCAGTTCTTC. The chain links TRBV23-1 to TRBJ2-1; D is perhaps TRBD1 or TRBD2 (6 bases each). TRBV23-1 is marked as an open reading frame, function uncertain. The CDR3 is made up of 11 amino acids. The V end was cut by 7 bases, the J end by 9 bases, with 10 bases between.